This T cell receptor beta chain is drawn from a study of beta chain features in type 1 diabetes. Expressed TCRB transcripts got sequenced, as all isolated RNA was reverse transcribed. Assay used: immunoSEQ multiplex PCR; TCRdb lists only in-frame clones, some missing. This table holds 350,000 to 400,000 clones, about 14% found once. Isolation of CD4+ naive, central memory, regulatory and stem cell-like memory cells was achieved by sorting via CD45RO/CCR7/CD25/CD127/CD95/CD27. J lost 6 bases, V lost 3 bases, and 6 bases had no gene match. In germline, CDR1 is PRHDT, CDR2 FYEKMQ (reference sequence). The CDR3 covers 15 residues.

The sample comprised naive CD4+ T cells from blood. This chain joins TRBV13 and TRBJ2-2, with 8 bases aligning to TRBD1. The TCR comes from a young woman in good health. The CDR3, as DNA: TGTGCCAGCAGCTTCGTGACAGGGGAGGCCGGGGAGCTGTTTTTT. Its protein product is CASSFVTGEAGELFF.